Listed here is a single TCR beta chain. Its antigen is still unknown. As the library was built, unique molecular identifiers were attached to individual cDNA molecules. Original analysis: Counting gave a median of around 90,000 TCRs per sample, with values ranging from 23,224 to 690,600. TCRdb re-analysed the RACE reads in MiXCR, keeping a single row per CDR3 protein. These V and J calls derive from TCRdb rather than the authors' analysis. The sample comprises about 130,000 distinct CDR3 sequences, around 8.3% of which are singletons, and approximately 2% rests with the top ten. Losses at the gene ends were 0 bases for V and 3 bases for J; bases not matched to a gene: 2. The germline gives CDR1 MNHNY, CDR2 SVGAGI (reference sequence). The CDR3 sequence is 16 residues long. The sample originates from a study of human T cells and chemical hapten exposure. Across the study: Among samples, TCR yields varied mainly because of small differences in pooled library volume. Study conclusions and caveats: Among TCRs, those above 1 in 1000 frequency were unaffected by DPC sensitization.

As to time point: healthy volunteer bleed at 2 weeks. It was unfractionated whole blood from which total RNA was extracted. The TCR originated in a male donor in good health. Some clones in this sample may be carry-over from other donors' samples. The chain couples TRBV6-6 to TRBJ2-7, with TRBD2 matching over 13 bases. The sequencing input was whole blood. The CDR3: CASSYSGTSGNYEQYF. CDR3 DNA: TGTGCCAGCAGTTACTCAGGGACTAGCGGGAACTACGAGCAGTACTTC.